This TCR beta chain was observed in a study of cytomegalovirus exposure and HLA in healthy donors listed by TCRdb under 2017. Regarding the complete study: According to an earlier analysis of 587 of the donors, about 190 million T cells yielded approximately 120 million unique TCR beta sequences and about 300 Gb of sequence data. A later analysis re-analyzed previously published TCR beta repertoires from roughly 690 donors and added high-resolution HLA genotyping to study TCR occurrence patterns. On average, roughly 240,000 unique TCR beta nucleotide sequences were sequenced per donor among more than 350 genotyped donors of the cohort, with around 19% of those sequences being non-productive. About 5 DR-DQ haplotypes were handled as single units for association and clustering, since linkage in the cohort was strong. The aim of the study was to test whether cataloging public T cell receptors could identify signatures of past pathogen exposure. High-throughput TCR immunosequencing, statistical association of individual TCRs with disease status, and machine learning were combined to predict cytomegalovirus infection status. Of the 300 to 450 genotyped donors, 75% to 85% were placed in the genetic ancestry cluster associated with self-reported Caucasian donors. Besides the first cohort of approximately 710 subjects, a separate validation cohort made up of some 110 different subjects was used. All discovery cohort repertoires had been generated on a single sequencing platform. The number of typed donors differed by locus: about 620-640 for A, B, C, DRB1 and DQB1; approximately 520 for DQA1; around 580 for DPA1; and 400 to 480 for DPB1. An early release that covered approximately 600 HLA-typed donors contained approximately 300 gigabases of sequencing data and tens of millions of unique TCR sequences. Using immunosequencing, the study profiled T cell repertoires from fewer than 700 subjects and related those repertoires to cytomegalovirus serostatus. In an earlier analysis of several hundred of the donors, high-throughput TCR beta sequencing was used to judge whether each TCR beta V gene segment behaved as functional or pseudogenic. Both class I and class II loci were covered by HLA typing, at four-digit resolution. Rather than using new phenotypic data, the later analysis identified candidate immune exposures from TCR beta sequences and from how often those sequences occurred across donors. A later genetic analysis used genome-wide SNP genotypes for about 60% of the 666 donors, treating that subset as a discovery cohort. Alongside the repertoire data, information on donor age, sex, ethnicity and CMV serostatus was compiled. Beyond this particular receptor, the publication reports: Because HLA typing was unavailable for some donors at each locus, only the typed subset was used in association tests. Some IMGT-functional V segments, including TRBV6-2 and TRBV6-3, could not be told apart with the 87-base-pair reads, so those segments were excluded. Linkage disequilibrium might explain the correlated functional status among segregating V segments, but an unknown experimental factor could not be excluded. Immune exposure information for the cohort was limited to CMV serostatus. In a later analysis, TCR association rates were found to vary across HLA loci, with the most associated TCRs seen for DRB1 alleles and the fewest for HLA-C alleles. According to the authors, the approach could potentially be generalized to other disease states and immunological phenotypes. A later analysis found that most CMV-associated TCR beta chains appeared HLA-restricted, with HLA associations seemingly driven largely by CMV exposure. While some public TCRs were present in many individuals, most TCR sequences turned up only very rarely across donors. Assigning TCR associations to individual alleles was difficult when HLA alleles, especially DR and DQ, strongly co-occurred. A further reported finding was that TCR beta sequences accurately predicted the HLA-A and HLA-B alleles for most subjects in the first cohort. In vitro tests confirmed that a few of the cytomegalovirus-associated TCR beta chains recognize cytomegalovirus antigens. According to a later analysis, parvovirus B19, influenza, CMV and Epstein-Barr virus appeared linked to several top co-occurrence clusters. In a later analysis, HLA-associated TCR beta chains were found to be more clonally expanded and to have lower generation probabilities than equally common non-associated chains. Cytomegalovirus status was reported to be diagnosed by the classifier with high specificity and sensitivity in both the original and validation cohorts. In this cohort, only TCR beta chains were sequenced, and detectable features were limited by the absence of alpha or paired-chain data. At a false discovery rate of 0.05, a later analysis linked 15,000 to 20,000 TCR beta sequences to specific HLA alleles. In a later genetic analysis, fewer N-insertions in productive TCRs were reported among donors in an Asian-associated ancestry cluster than the roughly 710-donor mean. Roughly uniform sequencing depth across donors was assumed in presence/absence analyses, although this assumption may not hold. The earlier analysis of approximately 540 of the donors excluded fewer than 20 rarely observed V segments, including chromosome 9 orphons, because counts were too low. A later genetic analysis associated a missense DCLRE1C variant with V-gene and J-gene trimming of TCR beta chains, and an independent cohort replicated the association. The sequencing pipeline was judged likely to have produced a cluster of highly shared sequence variants as a technical artifact. The study listed 164 TCR beta chains as associated with cytomegalovirus. In an earlier analysis of under 600 of the donors, most TCR beta V segments were observed in productive rearrangements about 90% or about 30% of the time, broadly matching IMGT annotations.

In total, 666 healthy bone marrow donors made up the cohort. At the time of sampling, every cohort member was nominally healthy, though immune exposures that went unrecorded were likely present. The donor was CMV seronegative and belonged to the group of 350 to 400 seronegative cohort members. A peripheral blood sample was collected from each donor, and TCR beta sequencing was performed on peripheral blood mononuclear cells. Genomic DNA extraction from the blood cell samples was performed with the Qiagen DNeasy Blood Extraction Kit. Library creation used the immunoSEQ multiplex PCR assay. The multiplex PCR relied on a mix of 60 forward primers for TCR Vbeta segments and 13 reverse primers for TCR Jbeta segments. Amplification of the CDR3 region of rearranged TCR beta genes was performed with a multiplex PCR assay on genomic DNA. The Illumina HiSeq System was used to sequence the amplified TCR beta libraries as 87-base-pair reads. Under the source paper's analysis protocol: A later analysis counted some 74 million unique TCR beta chains across the 700 or so repertoires, and roughly 10 million of these chains were shared by at least two donors. A nearest-neighbor algorithm error-corrected the raw reads and collapsed the reads into unique sequences, merging closely related sequences to remove PCR and sequencing errors. To assign V, D and J gene segments, CDR3 sequences were aligned to IMGT reference sequences. For a sequence to be retained, at least a six-nucleotide match to both a V gene segment and a J gene segment was required. Rearrangements were called productive when the CDR3 lacked stop codons and stayed in frame with V and J; all others were non-productive. CDR3 was defined according to IMGT convention as the region running from the second conserved V-encoded cysteine to the conserved J-encoded phenylalanine. In an earlier analysis of roughly 580 of the donors, sequences lacking an unambiguous match to a single V gene segment were excluded. An earlier analysis of fewer than 750 of the donors classified V segments as functional when productive rearrangements were above 56.7% and as segregating when the standard deviation between donors was above 5%. A statistical classification framework was built to diagnose cytomegalovirus status from the catalog of TCR beta chain sequences. A later analysis assigned V and J genes by comparing TCR nucleotide sequences with IMGT/GENE-DB human TR gene sequences. A later analysis assigned CDR3 sequences and most-parsimonious VDJ recombination scenarios with the TCRdist pipeline. In a later analysis, every TCR beta chain was defined by the combination of its CDR3 amino acid sequence and its V-gene family, and reads without a unique V-gene family were dropped. As a way to deal with suspected cross-contamination and a sequencing artifact, a later analysis dropped 592 nucleotide sequences that were highly shared and had low generation probability. In a later analysis, a clonal expansion index for each public chain was calculated from normalized within-repertoire ranks of inferred template counts. A later analysis computed generation probabilities with a VDJ recombination model fitted to out-of-frame rearrangements, and checked the results against IGoR. A later analysis scored TCR-TCR, TCR-HLA and TCR-CMV co-occurrence with hypergeometric tests, applying a repertoire-size bias correction to TCR pairs. In a later analysis, false discovery rates were estimated by permuting HLA or CMV assignments 20 times. In a later analysis, co-occurring TCRs were grouped using DBSCAN, and TCRdist sequence similarity was added for clustering within HLA-allele-positive subsets. For co-occurrence clustering, repertoires with fewer than 30,000 or more than 120,000 public chains were excluded, along with a handful of repertoires with anomalous nucleotide sharing. TCRdb obtained this table from immuneACCESS and retained in-frame rearrangements with V and J assigned. These tables miss some clones; where compared with another copy, unresolved V genes account for less than half of the shortfall, and the remainder is unexplained. The V and J calls and clone size were taken over from that table, and D and trimming were inferred from the DNA. In all, the sample holds over 200,000 clones, and around nine tenths of those were seen once. Roughly 0.99% of the sample is in the top ten clones.

In the case of this clone: Its antigen is unknown. Base qualities were left out, and no much larger clone turns up one base away.

Including the terminal cysteine and phenylalanine, the CDR3 comprises 17 residues. This entry keeps only the CDR3 DNA: 51 bases, framed from base 1. The germline V gene encodes CDR1 SGHTA and CDR2 FQGNSA. Relative to germline, V is 2 bases shorter and J is 3 bases shorter, with 17 bases between their ends. Material for sequencing was PBMCs. The receptor comes from a woman younger than 30 in good health and CMV-seronegative. In this chain, TRBV7-2 is recombined with TRBJ2-1, with TRBD1 tentatively as D gene (5 bases match). The sequenced DNA: TGTGCCAGCAGCTTATTGTCAGGGATCTTAAACTACAATGAGCAGTTCTTC. Protein translation: CASSLLSGILNYNEQFF.